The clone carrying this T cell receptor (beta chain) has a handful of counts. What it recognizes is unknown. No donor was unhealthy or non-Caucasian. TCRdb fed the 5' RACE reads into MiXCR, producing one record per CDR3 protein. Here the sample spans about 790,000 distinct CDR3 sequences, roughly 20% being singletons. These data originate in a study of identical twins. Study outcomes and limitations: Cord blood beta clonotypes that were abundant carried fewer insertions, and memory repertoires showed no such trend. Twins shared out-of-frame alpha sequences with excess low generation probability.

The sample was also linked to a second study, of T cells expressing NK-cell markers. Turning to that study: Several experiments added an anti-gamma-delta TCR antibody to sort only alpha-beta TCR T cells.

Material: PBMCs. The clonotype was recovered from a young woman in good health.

The CDR3: CASSLDGGRAVGELFF. In DNA form, the CDR3 reads TGTGCCAGCAGCTTAGATGGCGGGAGGGCCGTCGGGGAGCTGTTTTTT. V and J are TRBV7-2 and TRBJ2-2, with TRBD2 matching over 9 bases. The V gene end was trimmed by 1 base and the J gene end by 7 bases; junction bases not matched to a gene: 7. Germline V gene data show CDR1 as SGHTA and CDR2 as FQGNSA. CDR3 length: 16 amino acids. Complete variable domain (other parts from reference TRBV7-2 and TRBJ2-2): GAGVSQSPSNKVTEKGKDVELRCDPISGHTALYWYRQSLGQGLEFLIYFQGNSAPDKSGLPSDRFSAERTGGSVSTLTIQRTQQEDSAVYLCASSLDGGRAVGELFFGEGSRLTVL.